This T cell receptor beta chain was observed in a study of shared clonotypes between healthy human individuals. Whole-study findings and limits: The study found lower generation probabilities in non-shared clonotypes than in those shared by all four donors.

On this clone itself: Its antigen is currently unknown.

The assay was run at deep level. Sequencing used immunoSEQ multiplex PCR; TCRdb keeps in-frame clones, though not all of them. The sample shows 2 million to 2.5 million clones, roughly 95% of them seen only once. The CDR3 is 15 amino acids. This TCR derives from a man aged 18 to 30 in good health. The source material was naive CD4+ T cells sorted from blood. Subset indicated: CD45RA+ positively selected. The chain links TRBV1 to TRBJ2-1; the table's D gene call, TRBD2, was not cross checked with the DNA. TRBV1 is a recognized pseudogene. The CDR3 region is CTSSRSGSSYNEQFF. The DNA of the CDR3 is TGCACCAGCAGCCGTAGCGGCAGCTCCTACAATGAGCAGTTCTTC.